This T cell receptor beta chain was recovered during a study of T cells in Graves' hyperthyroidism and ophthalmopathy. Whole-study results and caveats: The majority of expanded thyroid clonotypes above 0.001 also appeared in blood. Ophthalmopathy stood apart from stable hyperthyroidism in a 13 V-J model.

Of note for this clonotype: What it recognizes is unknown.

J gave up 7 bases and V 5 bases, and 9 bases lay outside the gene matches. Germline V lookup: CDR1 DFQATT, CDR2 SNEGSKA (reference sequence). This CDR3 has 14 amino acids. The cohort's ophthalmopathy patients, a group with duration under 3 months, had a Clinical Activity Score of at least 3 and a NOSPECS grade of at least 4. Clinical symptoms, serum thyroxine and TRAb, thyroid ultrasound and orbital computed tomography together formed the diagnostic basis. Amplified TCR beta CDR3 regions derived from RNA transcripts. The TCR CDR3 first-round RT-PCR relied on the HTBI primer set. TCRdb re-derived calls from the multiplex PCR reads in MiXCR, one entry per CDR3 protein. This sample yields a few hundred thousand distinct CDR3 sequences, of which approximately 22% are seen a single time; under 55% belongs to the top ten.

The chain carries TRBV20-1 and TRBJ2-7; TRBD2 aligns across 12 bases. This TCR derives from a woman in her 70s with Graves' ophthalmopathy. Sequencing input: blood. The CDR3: CSADASGRAREQYF. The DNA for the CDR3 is TGCAGTGCTGACGCTAGCGGGAGGGCGCGAGAGCAGTACTTC.